The T cell receptor (beta chain) under discussion was sequenced for a study of shared clonotypes between healthy human individuals. This CDR3 is built from 16 residues. The ends were cut back, 3 bases at V and 0 bases at J, with 11 bases in the middle. CDR1 and CDR2 from the germline V gene are MGHRA and YSYEKL. Naive CD8 cells, CD45RO-negative and positively selected for CCR7, excluded terminally differentiated effector memory CD45RA+ cells. Using immunoSEQ multiplex PCR, the repertoire was profiled, and TCRdb retains in-frame clones only, with some absent. The sample carries around 580,000 clones, 95% to 98% recorded once. For this clone: Its antigen is as yet unknown.

Notes on the study in general: Naive subsets typically showed greater estimated richness than memory subsets.

V and J are TRBV4-1 and TRBJ1-4; D gene ambiguous. This TCR was sampled from a man aged 25 to 40 in good health. The specimen was naive CD8+ T cells sorted from blood. The CDR3 protein is CASSHRLVATNEKLFF. The CDR3 DNA follows: TGCGCCAGCAGCCACCGTTTGGTTGCAACTAATGAAAAACTGTTTTTT.